The 12 T cell receptor beta chains listed next were all sequenced from one sample in a study of blood T cell repertoires in COVID-19. TCRdb's copy holds only in-frame clones and misses some; the assay was immunoSEQ multiplex PCR. Altogether 250,000 to 350,000 clones are present, 70% to 90% being singletons, with the ten largest covering around 3.7%. Sequencing was done on a sample of peripheral blood. The source of these receptors is a woman aged 50 to 65 with active or convalescent COVID-19.

A single count supports this clone. The chain couples TRBV7-8 to TRBJ2-5; 13 nucleotides match TRBD2. CDR3 length: 16 residues. Germline values: CDR1 SGHVS, CDR2 FQNEAQ. J lost 4 bases, V lost 5 bases, and 7 bases had no gene match. The CDR3 bases are TGTGCCAGCAGCGCATCCGGGACTAGCGGGATAGAGACCCAGTACTTC. Amino acid sequence: CASSASGTSGIETQYF.

The genes are TRBV12-3 or TRBV12-4 and TRBJ2-2, with unresolved D. The CDR3 runs to 12 residues. The V and J ends lost 5 bases and 2 bases respectively, with 3 bases between them. CDR3 in amino acids: CASSLNTGELFF. CDR3 nucleotide sequence: TGTGCCAGCAGTCTTAACACCGGGGAGCTGTTTTTT.

The rearrangement links TRBV4-1 to TRBJ1-2; D not certain. Trimming removed 1 base at V and 0 bases at J, with 9 bases between. CDR3 length: 15 residues. Looked up from germline, CDR1 is MGHRA and CDR2 is YSYEKL. The CDR3 loop reads CASSQARSANYGYTF. The CDR3 bases are TGCGCCAGCAGCCAAGCCCGTTCCGCTAACTATGGCTACACCTTC.

The chain recombines TRBV12-5 with TRBJ1-1; D is uncertain. CDR3 length: 15 amino acids. In germline, CDR1 is LGHNT, CDR2 FRNRAP. With 2 bases removed from V and 5 bases from J, the gap between germline ends came to 15 bases. Here the CDR3 reads CASGLTAGATTEAFF. CDR3 sequence (DNA): TGTGCTAGTGGTTTGACAGCCGGCGCGACGACTGAAGCTTTCTTT.

This chain uses TRBV5-8 with TRBJ2-1, with TRBD2 matching over 11 bases. The CDR3 has 17 residues. V was clipped by 3 bases and J by 6 bases; unmatched bases: 11. Germline V gene lookup returns CDR1 SGHTS and CDR2 YDEGEE. The CDR3 sequence is CASSSNTLAGEINEQFF. The CDR3 DNA sequence: TGTGCCAGCAGCTCAAATACACTAGCGGGAGAAATCAATGAGCAGTTCTTC.

This clone appeared once. V and J are TRBV7-6 and TRBJ2-1; D unresolved. The CDR3 has 14 amino acids. The V gene's germline CDR1 is SGHVS and CDR2 FNYEAQ. V dropped 5 bases and J dropped 5 bases, with 13 bases sitting between them. DNA for the CDR3: TGTGCCAGCAGCGTGAATGACGGAGACAATGAGCAGTTCTTC. Translation: CASSVNDGDNEQFF.

The genes are TRBV11-1 and TRBJ2-7; TRBD1 might be the D (7 bases). In germline, CDR1 is SGHAT, CDR2 FQDESV (reference sequence). V shed 4 bases and J shed 5 bases, with 12 bases lying between them. The CDR3 loop spans 13 amino acids. DNA for the CDR3: TGTGCCAGCAGCTCTCAGGGGGGACACGAGCAGTACTTC. Residues: CASSSQGGHEQYF.

V gene TRBV5-1 combines with J gene TRBJ2-4; a weak D match, TRBD2 (6 bases). The germline V gene encodes CDR1 SGHRS and CDR2 YFSETQ. The CDR3 has 16 residues. V gave up 0 bases and J gave up 0 bases, with 10 bases separating them. The DNA for the CDR3 is TGCGCCAGCAGCTTGGCCGGGGGTTTAGCCAAAAACATTCAGTACTTC. Amino acid sequence: CASSLAGGLAKNIQYF. Full variable domain (rest looked up from reference TRBV5-1 and TRBJ2-4): KAGVTQTPRYLIKTRGQQVTLSCSPISGHRSVSWYQQTPGQGLQFLFEYFSETQRNKGNFPGRFSGRQFSNSRSEMNVSTLELGDSALYLCASSLAGGLAKNIQYFGAGTRLSVL.

The chain has TRBV14 and TRBJ1-2; D may be TRBD1 (6 bases). The CDR3 totals 16 residues. Looked up from germline, CDR1 is SGHDN and CDR2 is FVKESK. With 1 base removed from V and 3 bases from J, the gap between germline ends came to 15 bases. CDR3 sequence: CASSQVQGRGHYGYTF. In DNA, the CDR3 is TGTGCCAGCAGCCAAGTCCAGGGGAGGGGCCACTATGGCTACACCTTC. Complete variable domain (other parts from reference TRBV14 and TRBJ1-2): EAGVTQFPSHSVIEKGQTVTLRCDPISGHDNLYWYRRVMGKEIKFLLHFVKESKQDESGMPNNRFLAERTGGTYSTLKVQPAELEDSGVYFCASSQVQGRGHYGYTFGSGTRLTVV.

As for this clone: Other DNA sequences within the sample encode an identical CDR3. The chain joins TRBV4-2 to TRBJ1-1; D may be TRBD1 (5 bases). The CDR3 is 14 amino acids. V dropped 0 bases and J dropped 0 bases, with 5 bases sitting between them. The germline CDR1 and CDR2 sequences are LGHNA and YNFKEQ. As DNA, the CDR3 is TGTGCCAGCAGCCAAGACAGGGTGAACACTGAAGCTTTCTTT. Encoded protein: CASSQDRVNTEAFF.

The V and J genes are TRBV29-1 and TRBJ2-2; 7 nucleotides agree with TRBD2. V trimming: 4 bases; J trimming: 6 bases; junction bases outside the gene matches: 8. CDR3 length: 14 amino acids. CDR1 SQVTM and CDR2 ANQGSEA come from the germline V gene. CDR3 sequence reads: CSVAVGGDAGELFF. CDR3 bases: TGCAGCGTTGCTGTGGGAGGGGATGCCGGGGAGCTGTTTTTT.

This chain links TRBV7-2 with TRBJ2-7; 15 bases are shared with TRBD2. From germline, CDR1 is SGHTA and CDR2 FQGNSA. This CDR3 has 16 residues. Unmatched junction bases numbered 5, after V lost 5 bases and J lost 3 bases. The CDR3 sequence is CASSPRTSGGGYEQYF. DNA of the CDR3: TGTGCCAGCAGCCCCCGGACTAGCGGGGGGGGCTACGAGCAGTACTTC.